The 14 T cell receptor beta chains in this list originate from one sample, sequenced in a study of B cell selection in AIRE deficiency. The sorted conventional CD4 T cells were gated as CD4+CD127+. Here immunoSEQ multiplex PCR was the method, and the copy in TCRdb shows in-frame clones only, minus some. The sample yields 20,000 to 25,000 clones, 96% seen once. The source material was CD4+CD127+ conventional T cells sorted from PBMCs. The receptors stem from a human donor in good health.

In the case of this clone: One end of the junction is discordant with germline, which a read error may explain. CDR3 protein: CASSLIAGTISNYGYIF. Here the CDR3 DNA reads TGTGCCAGCAGCTTGATCGCAGGAACAATTTCTAACTATGGCTACATCTTC. The rearrangement links TRBV5-6 to TRBJ1-2; D call uncertain. CDR3 length: 17 residues. CDR1 is SGHDT and CDR2 is YYEEEE in the germline V gene.

The rearrangement uses TRBV19 and TRBJ1-5, with TRBD1 identical over 7 bases. The germline gives CDR1 LNHDA, CDR2 SQIVND (reference sequence). V was clipped by 5 bases and J by 5 bases; unmatched bases: 12. The CDR3 covers 16 residues. DNA for the CDR3: TGTGCCAGTAGTGTTGGCGGGACAGAGAGATATCAGCCCCAGCATTTT. Translation: CASSVGGTERYQPQHF.

This chain connects TRBV14 to TRBJ2-7; D call uncertain. Per germline, CDR1 SGHDN and CDR2 FVKESK. The CDR3 is 11 amino acids. V shed 1 base and J shed 5 bases, with 3 bases lying between them. CDR3: CASSQADEQYF. The DNA of the CDR3 is TGTGCCAGCAGCCAAGCCGACGAGCAGTACTTC.

The rearrangement links TRBV29-1 to TRBJ2-3; maybe TRBD2 (7 bases). This CDR3 spans 11 amino acids. CDR1 and CDR2 from the germline V gene are SQVTM and ANQGSEA. V lost 4 bases to trimming and J lost 11 bases, with 13 bases between them. CDR3 sequence: CSVVGGPEQYF. The CDR3 nucleotides are TGCAGCGTTGTGGGGGGGCCCGAGCAGTATTTT.

This chain links TRBV14 with TRBJ2-3; D is unclear. The CDR3 has 11 amino acids. Between the trimmed V and J ends, which lost 4 bases and 8 bases, there was a span of 7 bases. The V gene's germline CDR1 is SGHDN and CDR2 FVKESK. CDR3 amino acids: CASSPWGTQYF. The CDR3 coding sequence is TGTGCCAGCAGCCCTTGGGGTACGCAGTATTTT.

The V call is TRBV2, the J call TRBJ2-1, with 8 nucleotides matching TRBD2. CDR3 length: 14 residues. V gave up 4 bases and J gave up 6 bases; unmatched junction bases: 5. Germline loops: CDR1 SNHLY, CDR2 FYNNEI. The DNA for the CDR3 is TGTGCCAGCAGTGGGGGACTAGAGGGCAATGAGCAGTTCTTC. Encoded protein: CASSGGLEGNEQFF.

This chain links TRBV6-5 with TRBJ2-5; 9 bases line up with TRBD1. The J call may not be correct, given that the DNA end is closer to TRBJ2-7. The germline CDR1 and CDR2 sequences are MNHEY and SVGAGI. This CDR3 region has 14 residues. CDR3 nucleotide sequence: TGTGCCAGCAGTTACAGGACAGGGGCATACGAGCAGTACTTC. Amino acid sequence: CASSYRTGAYEQYF.

The genes are TRBV7-4 and TRBJ1-5, with unresolved D. V lost 0 bases, J lost 4 bases, and 1 base lay in between. Germline-derived CDR1 and CDR2 are SGHVT and SQSDAQ. The CDR3 covers 12 residues. DNA for the CDR3: TGTGCCAGCAGCTTAGCTAATCAGCCCCAGCATTTT. As protein: CASSLANQPQHF.

V usage is TRBV11-2 and J usage is TRBJ2-1, with 12 bases that match TRBD2. The germline V gene encodes CDR1 SGHAT and CDR2 FQNNGV. The CDR3 loop spans 20 amino acids. V was clipped by 0 bases and J by 2 bases; unmatched bases: 11. The CDR3: CASSLDPPQLAGGTYNEQFF. The CDR3 region has the DNA TGTGCCAGCAGCTTAGATCCCCCCCAGCTAGCGGGGGGGACCTACAATGAGCAGTTCTTC. Variable domain in full (rest from reference TRBV11-2 and TRBJ2-1): EAGVAQSPRYKIIEKRQSVAFWCNPISGHATLYWYQQILGQGPKLLIQFQNNGVVDDSQLPKDRFSAERLKGVDSTLKIQPAKLEDSAVYLCASSLDPPQLAGGTYNEQFFGPGTRLTVL.

This sequence joins TRBV27 and TRBJ2-2; possible D gene TRBD1, 6 bases. CDR3 length: 15 amino acids. Germline values: CDR1 MNHEY, CDR2 SMNVEV (reference sequence). The germline V and J ends were trimmed by 3 bases and 8 bases, with 16 bases remaining between them. The CDR3, as DNA: TGTGCCAGCAGTTTCCCGAGAGGGGGTGGGGGGGAGCTGTTTTTT. As protein: CASSFPRGGGGELFF.

Here the CDR3 DNA reads TGTGCCAGCAGCCCGGGACAGGGAGGATCCTACGAGCAGTACTTC. It encodes CASSPGQGGSYEQYF. The V and J genes are TRBV5-4 and TRBJ2-7, with 9 nucleotides matching TRBD1. V dropped 4 bases and J dropped 1; count of bases not matched to a gene: 6. This CDR3 has 15 amino acids. Germline CDR1 SGHNT, CDR2 YYREEE (reference sequence).

The rearrangement joins TRBV28 to TRBJ1-1; 7 bases are shared with TRBD1. Germline trimming cut 2 bases from V and 12 bases from J; bases unmatched to any gene: 3. The CDR3 totals 11 residues. From germline, CDR1 is MDHEN and CDR2 SYDVKM. The DNA of the CDR3 is TGTGCCAGCAGTTTAAAGGGGGCGACTTTCTTT. This codes for CASSLKGATFF.

The rearrangement joins TRBV5-1 to TRBJ2-5; D remains ambiguous. The end of the DNA aligns better with TRBJ2-7, so the J call may be wrong. The germline V gene has CDR1 SGHRS and CDR2 YFSETQ. This CDR3 spans 14 amino acids. Here the CDR3 DNA reads TGCGCCAGCAGCTTGGCCCCGACGGATTACGAGCAGTACTTC. Its protein is CASSLAPTDYEQYF.

The chain joins TRBV18 to TRBJ1-1; D possibly corresponds to TRBD1 (5 bases). V dropped 6 bases and J dropped 0 bases, with 8 bases sitting between them. Germline V gives CDR1 KGHSH, CDR2 LQKENI. The CDR3 contains 13 residues. CDR3: CASSGQMNTEAFF. The CDR3 bases are TGTGCCAGCTCCGGACAAATGAACACTGAAGCTTTCTTT. Together with reference TRBV18 and TRBJ1-1, the CDR3 gives the full variable domain: NAGVMQNPRHLVRRRGQEARLRCSPMKGHSHVYWYRQLPEEGLKFMVYLQKENIIDESGMPKERFSAEFPKEGPSILRIQQVVRGDSAAYFCASSGQMNTEAFFGQGTRLTVV.